This record covers a single T cell receptor beta chain. Its cognate antigen is unknown. TCRdb used MiXCR to reprocess the 5' RACE reads, holding one entry per CDR3 protein. The sample includes some 320,000 distinct CDR3 sequences, about 12% of them seen just once. The data are from a study of identical twins. Overall study results and limits: The abundant beta clonotypes from cord blood had fewer insertions, and memory repertoires had none of this.

CDR1 is LNHNV and CDR2 is YYDKDF in the germline V gene (reference sequence). The CDR3 length is 14 residues. V was clipped by 4 bases and J by 5 bases; unmatched bases: 7. These same records also appear under a second study, on yellow fever vaccine responses in identical twins.

The TCR comes from a woman aged 18-30 years in good health. The specimen sequenced was CD8+ T cells sorted from blood. The V and J genes are TRBV15 and TRBJ1-2; 7 nucleotides match TRBD1. The CDR3 region has the DNA TGTGCCACCAGCACCGGACAGGCATCTTATGGCTACACCTTC. Residues: CATSTGQASYGYTF.